This T cell receptor beta chain was sequenced during a study of human T cells and chemical hapten exposure. Study-level background: Sensitization employed 2% DPC on around 2 cm by around 2 cm of upper inner arm skin.

The CDR3 is 17 residues long. Germline lookup yields CDR1 MNHNS and CDR2 SASEGT. Trimming removed 2 bases from V and 3 bases from J; junction bases left unmatched: 10. This clonotype was seen ten or more times. The sample's time point: pre-sensitization, week 0. This sample's treatment: therapeutic diphenylcyclopropenone sensitization with weekly scalp DPC. A single record per CDR3 protein comes from TCRdb applying MiXCR to the RACE reads. The sample includes around 300,000 distinct CDR3 sequences, approximately 5.8% of them seen just once. This sample comprised whole blood, obtained in connection with sensitization to the hapten diphenylcyclopropenone (DPC). The clonotype was recovered from a woman aged 18-35 years with alopecia areata. Some clones in this sample may be carry-over from other donors' samples. The chain couples TRBV6-1 to TRBJ1-2, with 9 bases matching TRBD1. The CDR3 reads CASSEPPGTGNDYGYTF. CDR3 in DNA: TGTGCCAGCAGTGAACCCCCCGGGACAGGGAACGACTATGGCTACACCTTC.